This T cell receptor beta chain was profiled in a study of CD4 T cells in relation to SARS-CoV-2 and coronaviruses. The study, taken as a whole, reports: In roughly 60% of donors, memory CD4+ clonotypes crossrecognized SARS-CoV-2 and at least one common cold coronavirus spike.

The unexposed donors gave CD4+ T cells in about 2011-2018, prior to COVID-19. After nine to ten days of culture, CD4+ T cells were isolated. Some clones are missing from TCRdb's copy, which holds only in-frame ones; the method was immunoSEQ multiplex PCR. The top ten clones hold over 10% of a sample with 20,000 to 25,000 clones, 65% to 80% of them seen once. Trimming removed 4 bases from V and 3 bases from J; junction bases left unmatched: 3. Germline V CDR1 and CDR2: SNHLY, FYNNEI. CDR3 size: 14 residues. This clone came up a few times. Its target is not known. This TCR was recovered from a human donor in good health. Sequencing input: CD4+ T cells from PBMCs, cultured in vitro. This rearrangement joins TRBV2 to TRBJ1-3; 7 positions agree with TRBD1. CDR3 DNA sequence: TGTGCCAGCAGTGGACAGGGAGGTGGAAACACCATATATTTT. Amino acids: CASSGQGGGNTIYF.